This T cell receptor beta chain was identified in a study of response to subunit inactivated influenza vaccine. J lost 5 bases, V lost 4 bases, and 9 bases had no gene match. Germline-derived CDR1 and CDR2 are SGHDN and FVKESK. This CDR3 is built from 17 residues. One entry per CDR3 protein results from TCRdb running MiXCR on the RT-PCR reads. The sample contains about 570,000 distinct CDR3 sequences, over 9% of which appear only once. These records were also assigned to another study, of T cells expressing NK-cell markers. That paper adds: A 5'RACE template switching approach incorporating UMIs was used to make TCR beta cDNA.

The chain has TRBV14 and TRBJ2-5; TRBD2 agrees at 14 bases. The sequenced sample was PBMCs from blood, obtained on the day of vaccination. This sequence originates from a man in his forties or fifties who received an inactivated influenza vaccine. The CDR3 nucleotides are TGTGCCAGCAGCCCCCTGACTAGCGGGGGGGCCCGTGAGACCCAGTACTTC. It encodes CASSPLTSGGARETQYF.